Listed below are T cell receptor beta chains from one sample, sequenced in a study of post-analysis software for immune sequencing data. TCRdb re-called the PCR reads through MiXCR, storing one row per CDR3 protein. The sample yields about 800,000 distinct CDR3 sequences, 25% to 30% seen once. The sample taken for sequencing was blood. These receptors were taken from a girl aged 5-17 years with multiple sclerosis. CDR3s include the opening cysteine and the closing phenylalanine or tryptophan. A D gene is named only where the DNA matches it firmly. Some rows have no size entry. The others give once, few or many, or a class for an expanded clone.

CDR3 DNA	CDR3 protein	V gene	J gene	D gene	clone size
TGCGCCAGCAGCGAGGCCCGGGACAGGGTAACGGATACGCAGTATTTT	CASSEARDRVTDTQYF	TRBV5-1	TRBJ2-3	TRBD1	many
TGTGCCAGCAGTTTGCGGGTCGGGGGGGCTGTGTCCGGGGAGCTGTTTTTT	CASSLRVGGAVSGELFF	TRBV12-3/TRBV12-4	TRBJ2-2	TRBD2	.
TGTGCCAGCAGCTACGGACTAGCGGGGGACCAAGAGACCCAGTACTTC	CASSYGLAGDQETQYF	TRBV7-2	TRBJ2-5	TRBD2	few
TGTGCCAGCAGCCTCCGGGACTCCCAGTACTTC	CASSLRDSQYF	TRBV7-2	TRBJ2-5	.	.
TGTGCCAGCAGCTTAGGGCTGTCGACAGGCCCCGAGCAGTACTTC	CASSLGLSTGPEQYF	TRBV7-9	TRBJ2-7	.	few
TGTGCCGGCAGCTTAGGAACCGGGACTAGCGGAAACATTCAGTACTTC	CAGSLGTGTSGNIQYF	TRBV7-9	TRBJ2-4	TRBD2	.
TGCGCCAGCAGCCCCCGGGTGCCAGGGGAGCAGTACTTC	CASSPRVPGEQYF	TRBV5-1	TRBJ2-5	.	few
TGCAGTGCTAGACTCAGCGGGAGACGGACCCACGAGCAGTACTTC	CSARLSGRRTHEQYF	TRBV20-1	TRBJ2-7	TRBD2	once
TGTGCCAGCACCCCGCGGGGCAGGGGGAGGTATGGCTACACCTTC	CASTPRGRGRYGYTF	TRBV27	TRBJ1-2	TRBD1	.
TGCAGTGCCCAGGATAACAACTATGGCTACACCTTC	CSAQDNNYGYTF	TRBV20-1	TRBJ1-2	.	.
TGTGCCAGCAGCGCCCTCTTGAATCAGCCCCAGCATTTT	CASSALLNQPQHF	TRBV9	TRBJ1-5	.	.
TGCAGTGCTAGTGTTGCCAGCGGGACTGACGAGCAGTACTTC	CSASVASGTDEQYF	TRBV20-1	TRBJ2-7	TRBD2	few
TGCGCCAGCAGCCAAGATATAATGAACACTGAAGCTTTCTTT	CASSQDIMNTEAFF	TRBV5-1	TRBJ1-1	.	.
TGTGCCAGCAGTTATGCCCTCTCCTCTGGAAACACCATATATTTT	CASSYALSSGNTIYF	TRBV28	TRBJ1-3	.	.
TGCGCCAGCAGCCCCACAGACAGGAGGAGCACCGGGGAGCTGTTTTTT	CASSPTDRRSTGELFF	TRBV5-1	TRBJ2-2	.	.
TGCAGTGCTAGAGGAGCCAGGGGCGAAAACTATGGCTACACCTTC	CSARGARGENYGYTF	TRBV20-1	TRBJ1-2	.	.
TGCAGCGCCCGAGGGGGGGCGGGTCTTCTGTACAATGAGCAGTTCTTC	CSARGGAGLLYNEQFF	TRBV29-1	TRBJ2-1	.	few
TGTGCCAGCAGCTTAGAGGGGACAGGGGTCTACAATGAGCAGTTCTTC	CASSLEGTGVYNEQFF	TRBV11-2	TRBJ2-1	TRBD1	.
TGTGCCAGCCATGGGGCAGGGGGCCCTAGCTCTGGGGCCAACGTCCTGACTTTC	CASHGAGGPSSGANVLTF	TRBV27	TRBJ2-6	TRBD1	once
TGTGCCACCAGCAGAGATCCGAGGGGACGAACCGCCGGGGAGCTGTTTTTT	CATSRDPRGRTAGELFF	TRBV15	TRBJ2-2	.	.
TGTGCCAGCAGCCTTCTCGGGATCCAACGCACAGATACGCAGTATTTT	CASSLLGIQRTDTQYF	TRBV7-2	TRBJ2-3	.	few
TGCAGTGCCCCGGGGTGGCAGGGTTACAATGAGCAGTTCTTC	CSAPGWQGYNEQFF	TRBV20-1	TRBJ2-1	.	.
TGCAGTGCGGCTCACGCCAACACTGAAGCTTTCTTT	CSAAHANTEAFF	TRBV20-1	TRBJ1-1	.	few
TGTGCCAGCAGCTACGCTAGCGCTGAATACGAGCAGTACTTC	CASSYASAEYEQYF	TRBV7-2	TRBJ2-7	.	few
TGTGCCAGCGGATTAAGGGACAGCAAAGAGACCCAGTACTTC	CASGLRDSKETQYF	TRBV28	TRBJ2-5	TRBD1	.
TGCGCCGATCGAGGGAGAGAAACAGATACGCAGTATTTT	CADRGRETDTQYF	TRBV23-1	TRBJ2-3	.	.
TGTGCCAGCAGTTCACAGGGGACCGAGCAGTACTTC	CASSSQGTEQYF	TRBV6-6	TRBJ2-7	TRBD1	few
TGCGCCAGCAGCCAAGTCGTCCAAAACTATGGCTACACCTTC	CASSQVVQNYGYTF	TRBV4-1	TRBJ1-2	.	few
TGCAGTGCTATGCGACGGGGAGGGTATGGCTACACCTTC	CSAMRRGGYGYTF	TRBV20-1	TRBJ1-2	.	few
TGTGCCAGCAGCCAGGAAACCCTTACTAGCGGGGATTCCTACGAGCAGTACTTC	CASSQETLTSGDSYEQYF	TRBV3-1	TRBJ2-7	TRBD2	.